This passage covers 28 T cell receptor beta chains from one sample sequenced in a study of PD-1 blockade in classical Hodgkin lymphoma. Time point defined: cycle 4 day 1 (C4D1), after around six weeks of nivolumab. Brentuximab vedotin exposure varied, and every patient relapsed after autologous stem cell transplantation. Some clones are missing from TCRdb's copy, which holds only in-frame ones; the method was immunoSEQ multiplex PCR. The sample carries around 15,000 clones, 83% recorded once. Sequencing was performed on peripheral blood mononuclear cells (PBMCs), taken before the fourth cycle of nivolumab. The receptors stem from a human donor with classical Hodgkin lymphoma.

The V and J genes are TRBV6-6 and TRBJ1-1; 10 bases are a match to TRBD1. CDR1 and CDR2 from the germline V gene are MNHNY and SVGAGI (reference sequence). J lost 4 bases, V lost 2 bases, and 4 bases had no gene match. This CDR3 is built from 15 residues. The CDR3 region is CASSYGTGVSTEAFF. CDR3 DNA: TGTGCCAGCAGTTACGGGACAGGGGTGTCCACTGAAGCTTTCTTT.

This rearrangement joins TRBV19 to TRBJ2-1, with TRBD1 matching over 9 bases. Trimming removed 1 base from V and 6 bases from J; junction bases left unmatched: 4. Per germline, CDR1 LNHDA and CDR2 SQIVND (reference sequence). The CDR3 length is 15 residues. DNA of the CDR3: TGTGCCAGTAGTATAGTACAGGGGGCGATCAATGAGCAGTTCTTC. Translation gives CASSIVQGAINEQFF. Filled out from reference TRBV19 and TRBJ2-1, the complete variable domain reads DGGITQSPKYLFRKEGQNVTLSCEQNLNHDAMYWYRQDPGQGLRLIYYSQIVNDFQKGDIAEGYSVSREKKESFPLTVTSAQKNPTAFYLCASSIVQGAINEQFFGPGTRLTVL.

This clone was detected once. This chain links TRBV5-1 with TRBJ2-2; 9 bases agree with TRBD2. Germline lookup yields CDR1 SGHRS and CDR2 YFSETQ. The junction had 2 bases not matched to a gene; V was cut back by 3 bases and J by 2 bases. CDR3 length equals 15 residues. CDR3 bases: TGCGCCAGCAGCTCGGGACTAGCCAACACCGGGGAGCTGTTTTTT. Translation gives CASSSGLANTGELFF. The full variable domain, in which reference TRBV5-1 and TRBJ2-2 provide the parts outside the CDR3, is KAGVTQTPRYLIKTRGQQVTLSCSPISGHRSVSWYQQTPGQGLQFLFEYFSETQRNKGNFPGRFSGRQFSNSRSEMNVSTLELGDSALYLCASSSGLANTGELFFGEGSRLTVL.

The CDR3 DNA reads TGCGCCAGCAGCCAAGATATGGACTTTTCACCCCTCCACTTT. It is translated as CASSQDMDFSPLHF. The rearrangement joins TRBV4-3 to TRBJ1-6; D is uncertain. Trimming cost V 0 bases and J 9 bases, with 9 bases left between them. CDR1 is LGHNA and CDR2 is YSLEER in the germline V gene. The CDR3 contains 14 residues.

CDR3 loop: CASSSTLVRSPSGANVLTF. The CDR3, as DNA: TGTGCCAGCAGTTCCACCTTGGTGCGGAGCCCCTCTGGGGCCAACGTCCTGACTTTC. The chain uses TRBV27 and TRBJ2-6; D is uncertain. With 4 bases removed from V and 0 bases from J, the gap between germline ends came to 19 bases. Germline V gene data show CDR1 as MNHEY and CDR2 as SMNVEV (reference sequence). The CDR3 has 19 residues.

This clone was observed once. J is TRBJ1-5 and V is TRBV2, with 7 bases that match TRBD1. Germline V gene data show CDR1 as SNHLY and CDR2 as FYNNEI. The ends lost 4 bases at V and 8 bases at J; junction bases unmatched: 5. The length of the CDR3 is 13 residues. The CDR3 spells CASSATGMKPQHF. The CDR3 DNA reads TGTGCCAGCAGTGCGACAGGGATGAAGCCCCAGCATTTT.

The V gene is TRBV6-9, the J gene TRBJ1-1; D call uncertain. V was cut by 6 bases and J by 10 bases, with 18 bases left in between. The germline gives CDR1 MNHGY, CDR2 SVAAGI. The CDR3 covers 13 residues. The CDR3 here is CASSALRLHGAFF. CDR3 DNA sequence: TGTGCCAGCAGCGCTCTACGACTCCACGGAGCTTTCTTT.

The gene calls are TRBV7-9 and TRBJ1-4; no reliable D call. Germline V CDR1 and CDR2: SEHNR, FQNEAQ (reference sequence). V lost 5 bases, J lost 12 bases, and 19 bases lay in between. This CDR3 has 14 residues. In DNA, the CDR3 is TGTGCCAGCAGCGCTGAGGTAGAGGTCTCGGAACTGTTTTTT. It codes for CASSAEVEVSELFF.

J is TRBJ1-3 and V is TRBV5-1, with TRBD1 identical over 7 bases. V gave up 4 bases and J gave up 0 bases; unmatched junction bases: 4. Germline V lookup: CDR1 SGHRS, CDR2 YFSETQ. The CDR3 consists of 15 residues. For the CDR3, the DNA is TGCGCCAGCAGCCCCGGGACAGTCTCTGGAAACACCATATATTTT. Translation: CASSPGTVSGNTIYF.

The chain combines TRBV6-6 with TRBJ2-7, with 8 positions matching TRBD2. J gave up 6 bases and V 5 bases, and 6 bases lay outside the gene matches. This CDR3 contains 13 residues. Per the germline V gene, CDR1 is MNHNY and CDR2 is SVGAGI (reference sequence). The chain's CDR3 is CASSRAGGVEQYF. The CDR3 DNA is TGTGCCAGCAGTCGGGCCGGGGGGGTCGAGCAGTACTTC.

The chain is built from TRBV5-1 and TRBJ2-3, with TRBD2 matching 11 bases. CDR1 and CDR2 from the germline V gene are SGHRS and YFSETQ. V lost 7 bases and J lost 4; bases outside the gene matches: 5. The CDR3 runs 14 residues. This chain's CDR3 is CASGIAGGPDTQYF. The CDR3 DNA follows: TGCGCCAGCGGTATAGCGGGGGGGCCAGATACGCAGTATTTT.

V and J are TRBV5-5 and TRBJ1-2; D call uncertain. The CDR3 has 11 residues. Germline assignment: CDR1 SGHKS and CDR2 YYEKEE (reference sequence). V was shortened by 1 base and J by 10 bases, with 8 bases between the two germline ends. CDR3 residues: CASSLSFSYTF. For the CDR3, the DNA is TGTGCCAGCAGCTTGAGTTTCTCCTACACCTTC.

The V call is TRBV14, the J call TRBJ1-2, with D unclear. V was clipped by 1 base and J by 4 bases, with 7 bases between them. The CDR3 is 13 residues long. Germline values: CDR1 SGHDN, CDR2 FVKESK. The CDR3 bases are TGTGCCAGCAGCCAAGTAGGGTCCTATGGCTACACCTTC. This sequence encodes CASSQVGSYGYTF. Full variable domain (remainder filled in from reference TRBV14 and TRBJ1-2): EAGVTQFPSHSVIEKGQTVTLRCDPISGHDNLYWYRRVMGKEIKFLLHFVKESKQDESGMPNNRFLAERTGGTYSTLKVQPAELEDSGVYFCASSQVGSYGYTFGSGTRLTVV.

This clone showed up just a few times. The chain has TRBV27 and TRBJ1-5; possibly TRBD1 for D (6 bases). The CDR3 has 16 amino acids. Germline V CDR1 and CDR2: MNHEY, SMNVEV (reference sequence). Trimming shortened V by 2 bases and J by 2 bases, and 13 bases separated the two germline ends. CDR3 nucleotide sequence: TGTGCCAGCAGTTTAGTTGGGCCAGGGGGCAATCAGCCCCAGCATTTT. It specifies CASSLVGPGGNQPQHF.

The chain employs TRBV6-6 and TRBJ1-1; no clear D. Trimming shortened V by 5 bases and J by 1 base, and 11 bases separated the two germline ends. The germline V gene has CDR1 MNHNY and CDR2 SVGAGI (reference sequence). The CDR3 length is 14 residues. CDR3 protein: CASSLSSANTEAFF. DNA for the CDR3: TGTGCCAGCAGTCTGAGTAGCGCGAACACTGAAGCTTTCTTT.

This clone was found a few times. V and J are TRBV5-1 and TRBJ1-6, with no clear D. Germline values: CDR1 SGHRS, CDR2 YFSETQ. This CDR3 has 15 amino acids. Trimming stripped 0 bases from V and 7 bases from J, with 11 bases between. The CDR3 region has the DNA TGCGCCAGCAGCTTGGGGTTCGGGAACAATTCACCCCTCCACTTT. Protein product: CASSLGFGNNSPLHF.

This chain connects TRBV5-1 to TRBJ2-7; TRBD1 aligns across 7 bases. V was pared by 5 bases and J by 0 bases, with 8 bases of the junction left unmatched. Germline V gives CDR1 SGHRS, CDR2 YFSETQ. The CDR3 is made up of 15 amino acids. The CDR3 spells CASRLGQNPSYEQYF. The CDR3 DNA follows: TGCGCCAGCAGACTGGGACAGAACCCCTCCTACGAGCAGTACTTC.

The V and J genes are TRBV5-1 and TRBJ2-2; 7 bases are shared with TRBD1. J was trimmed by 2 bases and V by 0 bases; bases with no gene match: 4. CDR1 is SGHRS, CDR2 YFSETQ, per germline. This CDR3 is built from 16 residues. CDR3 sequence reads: CASSLARTGNTGELFF. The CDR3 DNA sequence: TGCGCCAGCAGCTTGGCCCGGACAGGAAACACCGGGGAGCTGTTTTTT.

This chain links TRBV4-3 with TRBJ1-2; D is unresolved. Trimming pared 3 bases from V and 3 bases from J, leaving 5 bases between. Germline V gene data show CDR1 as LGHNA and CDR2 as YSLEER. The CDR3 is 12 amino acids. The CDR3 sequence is CASSHQYYGYTF. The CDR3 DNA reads TGCGCCAGCAGCCACCAGTACTATGGCTACACCTTC.

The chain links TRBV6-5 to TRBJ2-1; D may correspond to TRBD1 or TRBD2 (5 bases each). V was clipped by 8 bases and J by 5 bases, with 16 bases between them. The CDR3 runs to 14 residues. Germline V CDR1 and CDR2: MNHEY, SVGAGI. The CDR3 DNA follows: TGTGCCAGCTCAGTACGGGGCCTAAACAATGAGCAGTTCTTC. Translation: CASSVRGLNNEQFF.

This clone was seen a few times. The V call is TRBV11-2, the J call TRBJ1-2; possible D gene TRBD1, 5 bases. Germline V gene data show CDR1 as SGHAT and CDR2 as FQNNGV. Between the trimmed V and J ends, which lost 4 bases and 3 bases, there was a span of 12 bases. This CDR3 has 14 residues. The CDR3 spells CASSSGAKDYGYTF. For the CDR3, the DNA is TGTGCCAGCAGCTCCGGGGCAAAAGACTATGGCTACACCTTC.

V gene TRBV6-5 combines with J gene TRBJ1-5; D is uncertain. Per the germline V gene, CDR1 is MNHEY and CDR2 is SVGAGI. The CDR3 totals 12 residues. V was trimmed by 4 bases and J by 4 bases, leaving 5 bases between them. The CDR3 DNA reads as TGTGCCAGCAGTTCCCCTAATCAGCCCCAGCATTTT. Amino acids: CASSSPNQPQHF.

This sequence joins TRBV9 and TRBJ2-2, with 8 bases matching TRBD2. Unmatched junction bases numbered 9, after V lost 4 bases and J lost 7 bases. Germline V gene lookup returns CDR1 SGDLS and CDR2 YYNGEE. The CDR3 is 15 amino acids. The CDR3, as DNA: TGTGCCAGCAGCCCGGGGGGGAGTGGAGGCGGGGAGCTGTTTTTT. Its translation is CASSPGGSGGGELFF.

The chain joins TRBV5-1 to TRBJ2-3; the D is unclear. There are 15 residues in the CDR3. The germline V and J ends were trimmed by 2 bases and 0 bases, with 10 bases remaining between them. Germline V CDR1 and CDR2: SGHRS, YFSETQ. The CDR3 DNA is TGCGCCAGCAGCTTTGGGCAGACTAGCACAGATACGCAGTATTTT. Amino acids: CASSFGQTSTDTQYF.

CDR3 region: CASSLAVIAAQETQYF. CDR3 coding DNA: TGTGCCAGCAGCTTAGCGGTCATAGCAGCGCAAGAGACCCAGTACTTC. The chain employs TRBV7-8 and TRBJ2-5; D is uncertain. CDR1 is SGHVS, CDR2 FQNEAQ, per germline. CDR3 size: 16 residues. Trimming stripped 0 bases from V and 2 bases from J, with 13 bases between. The full variable domain, rest sourced from reference TRBV7-8 and TRBJ2-5, is GAGVSQSPRYKVAKRGQDVALRCDPISGHVSLFWYQQALGQGPEFLTYFQNEAQLDKSGLPSDRFFAERPEGSVSTLKIQRTQQEDSAVYLCASSLAVIAAQETQYFGPGTRLLVL.

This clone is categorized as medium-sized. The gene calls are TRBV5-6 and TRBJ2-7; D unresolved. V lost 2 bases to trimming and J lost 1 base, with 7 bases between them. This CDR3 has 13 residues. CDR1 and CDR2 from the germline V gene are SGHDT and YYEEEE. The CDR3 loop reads CASSFKESYEQYF. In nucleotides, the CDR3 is TGTGCCAGCAGCTTTAAGGAATCCTACGAGCAGTACTTC. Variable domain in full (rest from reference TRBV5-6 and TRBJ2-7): DAGVTQSPTHLIKTRGQQVTLRCSPKSGHDTVSWYQQALGQGPQFIFQYYEEEERQRGNFPDRFSGHQFPNYSSELNVNALLLGDSALYLCASSFKESYEQYFGPGTRLTVT.

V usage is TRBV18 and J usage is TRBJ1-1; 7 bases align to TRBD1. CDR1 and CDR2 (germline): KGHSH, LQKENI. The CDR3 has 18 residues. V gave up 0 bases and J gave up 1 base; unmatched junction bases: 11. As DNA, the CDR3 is TGTGCCAGCTCACCACCTAAAGGGGGCAGGGGTGAGAACACTGAAGCTTTCTTT. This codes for CASSPPKGGRGENTEAFF.

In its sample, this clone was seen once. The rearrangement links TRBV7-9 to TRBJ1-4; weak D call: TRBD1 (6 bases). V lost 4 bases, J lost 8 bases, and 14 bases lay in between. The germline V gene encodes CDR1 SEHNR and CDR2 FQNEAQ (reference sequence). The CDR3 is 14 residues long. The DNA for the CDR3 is TGTGCCAGCAGCTCCCGTGTGGGGGGCGAAAAACTGTTTTTT. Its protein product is CASSSRVGGEKLFF.